This passage covers 28 T cell receptor beta chains from one sample sequenced in a study of blood T cell repertoires in COVID-19. Data came from immunoSEQ multiplex PCR; TCRdb stores just in-frame clones and leaves some out. This sample has 130,000 or so clones; around 86% occur once, and the top ten carry 15% to 20%. Sequenced: PBMCs or T cells enriched from blood (not recorded which). Receptors originate from a man younger than 40 who had recovered from COVID-19.

This clone appeared a single time. This rearrangement joins TRBV7-8 to TRBJ1-2, with TRBD1 identical over 7 bases. Germline V gene lookup returns CDR1 SGHVS and CDR2 FQNEAQ. J was trimmed by 0 bases and V by 4 bases; bases with no gene match: 5. The CDR3 has 15 amino acids. The CDR3 nucleotides read TGTGCCAGCAGCTGGGGGACAGTCACTAACTATGGCTACACCTTC. This encodes CASSWGTVTNYGYTF.

The chain combines TRBV3-1 (or the pseudogene TRBV3-2) with TRBJ2-7; 9 bases match TRBD1. Germline V gene data show CDR1 as LGHDT and CDR2 as YNNKEL (reference sequence). The CDR3 loop spans 14 amino acids. V lost 4 bases and J lost 3; bases outside the gene matches: 4. CDR3 nucleotide sequence: TGTGCCAGCAGCCTTGGGACAGGGCACTACGAGCAGTACGTC. It codes for CASSLGTGHYEQYV.

The chain uses TRBV19 and TRBJ2-4; no firm D call. The CDR3 loop spans 14 amino acids. Between the trimmed V and J ends, which lost 7 bases and 0 bases, there was a span of 10 bases. CDR1 LNHDA and CDR2 SQIVND come from the germline V gene (reference sequence). CDR3 region: CASKLAVAKNIQYF. CDR3 coding DNA: TGTGCCAGTAAATTGGCGGTAGCCAAAAACATTCAGTACTTC.

V and J are TRBV7-6 and TRBJ1-3; D unresolved. Germline V gene lookup returns CDR1 SGHVS and CDR2 FNYEAQ. There are 16 residues in the CDR3. V was shortened by 0 bases and J by 0 bases, with 9 bases between the two germline ends. CDR3 sequence reads: CASSLAGRDSGNTIYF. In nucleotides, the CDR3 is TGTGCCAGCAGCTTAGCAGGGAGGGACTCTGGAAACACCATATATTTT.

The rearrangement uses TRBV9 and TRBJ2-3, with 7 positions matching TRBD2. CDR3 length equals 19 residues. Per germline, CDR1 SGDLS and CDR2 YYNGEE. V lost 0 bases and J lost 3; bases outside the gene matches: 16. CDR3 in amino acids: CASSVAVTGGRKITDTQYF. CDR3 nucleotides: TGTGCCAGCAGCGTAGCTGTTACGGGGGGAAGGAAGATAACAGATACGCAGTATTTT.

V and J are TRBV15 and TRBJ2-7; 8 nucleotides match TRBD1. Trimming at V came to 5 bases and at J to 2 bases, leaving 5 bases not matched to a gene. The CDR3 runs 14 residues. CDR1 and CDR2 (germline): LNHNV, YYDKDF (reference sequence). The CDR3 region has the DNA TGTGCCACCAGCCGAGGACAGGGTCCCTACGAGCAGTACGTC. As protein: CATSRGQGPYEQYV.

The CDR3 DNA follows: TGTGCCAGCAGCCTTTTGCAGGGAGGGACAGATACGCAGTATTTT. Its protein product is CASSLLQGGTDTQYF. This chain joins TRBV4-2 and TRBJ2-3; 7 nucleotides align to TRBD2. Trimming cost V 4 bases and J 3 bases; bases outside gene matches: 7. The CDR3 consists of 15 residues. The germline V gene encodes CDR1 LGHNA and CDR2 YNFKEQ.

This clone was seen a single time. J is TRBJ2-2 and V is TRBV4-2; 14 nucleotides align to TRBD2. The V gene end was trimmed by 3 bases and the J gene end by 3 bases; junction bases not matched to a gene: 3. The CDR3 has 17 residues. Looked up from germline, CDR1 is LGHNA and CDR2 is YNFKEQ. CDR3 protein: CASSQLGLAGDTGELFF. The CDR3 DNA is TGTGCCAGCAGCCAGCTGGGACTAGCGGGGGACACCGGGGAGCTGTTTTTT.

The rearrangement joins TRBV6-5 to TRBJ1-1, with a possible D match to TRBD1 (6 bases). Germline values: CDR1 MNHEY, CDR2 SVGAGI. Deletions cut 7 bases from V and 3 bases from J, with 15 bases between. The length of the CDR3 is 14 residues. The CDR3 bases are TGTGCCAGCATCGCCTTAGGGGGTCACACTGAAGCTTTCTTT. This sequence encodes CASIALGGHTEAFF.

The sample holds one count of this clone. V and J are TRBV10-3 and TRBJ2-2; TRBD2 matches 7 bases. From germline, CDR1 is ENHRY and CDR2 SYGVKD. Trimming took 4 bases from V and 8 from J; bases not matched to a gene: 10. The CDR3 is 15 residues long. The chain's CDR3 is CAISGSSGGGGELFF. DNA for the CDR3: TGTGCCATCAGTGGGTCTAGCGGAGGAGGTGGGGAGCTGTTTTTT.

This clone was detected a few times. This rearrangement joins TRBV28 to TRBJ1-6, with 7 bases aligning to TRBD1. CDR1 and CDR2 (germline): MDHEN, SYDVKM. CDR3 length equals 15 residues. Unmatched junction bases numbered 11, after V lost 8 bases and J lost 7 bases. The CDR3 DNA is TGTGCCAGCCGCCCCAGGGACAGATCAAATTCACCCCTCCACTTT. Translation: CASRPRDRSNSPLHF.

The CDR3 DNA sequence: TGTGCCAGCAGTGGGACAGGGAGAACTGAAGCTTTCTTT. Its protein is CASSGTGRTEAFF. V usage is TRBV2 and J usage is TRBJ1-1; 8 bases align to TRBD1. J was trimmed by 5 bases and V by 4 bases; bases with no gene match: 3. From germline, CDR1 is SNHLY and CDR2 FYNNEI. This CDR3 contains 13 residues.

The chain combines TRBV28 with TRBJ2-5; 8 bases are shared with TRBD1. With 4 bases clipped from V and 2 bases from J, the junction kept 6 bases outside the gene matches. This CDR3 is built from 15 residues. Germline CDR1 is MDHEN and CDR2 is SYDVKM. The CDR3 region is CASSSLDRVQETQYF. The CDR3 coding sequence is TGTGCCAGCAGTTCCCTGGACAGGGTGCAAGAGACCCAGTACTTC.

This rearrangement joins TRBV6-5 to TRBJ2-1; 11 nucleotides agree with TRBD2. J was trimmed by 5 bases and V by 4 bases; bases with no gene match: 4. This CDR3 comprises 15 residues. CDR1 and CDR2 from the germline V gene are MNHEY and SVGAGI. CDR3: CASSSGLAAHNEQFF. CDR3 nucleotide sequence: TGTGCCAGCAGTTCGGGACTAGCGGCCCACAATGAGCAGTTCTTC.

The chain links TRBV7-9 to TRBJ1-3, with D maybe TRBD1 (6 bases). Per the germline V gene, CDR1 is SEHNR and CDR2 is FQNEAQ (reference sequence). Trimming removed 5 bases at V and 7 bases at J, with 21 bases between. CDR3 length equals 16 residues. CDR3 nucleotide sequence: TGTGCCAGCAGCCTCTCCAGGGACACCGGTTCGAACACCATATATTTT. It encodes CASSLSRDTGSNTIYF.

The chain carries TRBV11-2 and TRBJ2-1; the match to TRBD2 covers 9 bases. Trimming cost V 0 bases and J 4 bases; bases outside gene matches: 1. This CDR3 has 15 amino acids. The V gene's germline CDR1 is SGHAT and CDR2 FQNNGV. The DNA of the CDR3 is TGTGCCAGCAGCTTAGAGCGGGAGGGTTACAATGAGCAGTTCTTC. It yields the protein CASSLEREGYNEQFF.

The chain recombines TRBV2 with TRBJ1-5; no reliable D call. The CDR3 is 13 amino acids. Trimming pared 3 bases from V and 5 bases from J, leaving 8 bases between. Germline CDR1 SNHLY, CDR2 FYNNEI. The CDR3 loop reads CASSERWDQPQHF. The CDR3 nucleotides read TGTGCCAGCAGTGAGAGGTGGGATCAGCCCCAGCATTTT. The full variable domain, in which reference TRBV2 and TRBJ1-5 provide the parts outside the CDR3, is EPEVTQTPSHQVTQMGQEVILRCVPISNHLYFYWYRQILGQKVEFLVSFYNNEISEKSEIFDDQFSVERPDGSNFTLKIRSTKLEDSAMYFCASSERWDQPQHFGDGTRLSIL.

V is TRBV19 and J is TRBJ2-5, with D unresolved. V was shortened by 5 bases and J by 2 bases, with 9 bases between the two germline ends. This CDR3 spans 13 amino acids. CDR1 and CDR2 (germline): LNHDA, SQIVND (reference sequence). CDR3 sequence: CASSVTGQETQYF. In DNA form, the CDR3 reads TGTGCCAGTAGTGTCACCGGGCAAGAGACCCAGTACTTC. Full variable domain (rest looked up from reference TRBV19 and TRBJ2-5): DGGITQSPKYLFRKEGQNVTLSCEQNLNHDAMYWYRQDPGQGLRLIYYSQIVNDFQKGDIAEGYSVSREKKESFPLTVTSAQKNPTAFYLCASSVTGQETQYFGPGTRLLVL.

The V call is TRBV29-1, the J call TRBJ2-5; 7 positions agree with TRBD1. The V and J ends lost 1 base and 6 bases, in that order; junction bases with no gene match: 14. CDR1 is SQVTM, CDR2 ANQGSEA, per germline. This CDR3 has 16 amino acids. CDR3 in DNA: TGCAGCGTTGAAGGGTCGTCAGGGGGTGCTCTAAAGACCCAGTACTTC. This codes for CSVEGSSGGALKTQYF. The complete variable domain, with remaining parts taken from reference TRBV29-1 and TRBJ2-5, reads SAVISQKPSRDICQRGTSLTIQCQVDSQVTMMFWYRQQPGQSLTLIATANQGSEATYESGFVIDKFPISRPNLTFSTLTVSNMSPEDSSIYLCSVEGSSGGALKTQYFGPGTRLLVL.

The chain joins TRBV15 to TRBJ1-1; tentative D call: TRBD1 (6 bases). V lost 0 bases and J 0 bases, leaving 11 bases between the germline ends. Looked up from germline, CDR1 is LNHNV and CDR2 is YYDKDF (reference sequence). This CDR3 has 16 amino acids. CDR3 sequence (DNA): TGTGCCACCAGCAGAGATAACAGGGACATGAACACTGAAGCTTTCTTT. Its protein is CATSRDNRDMNTEAFF.

This clone was observed once. V gene TRBV6-4 combines with J gene TRBJ1-2; D unresolved. In germline, CDR1 is MRHNA, CDR2 SNTAGT. Trimming took 4 bases from V and 4 from J, leaving 19 bases between them. The CDR3 has 16 residues. CDR3 nucleotide sequence: TGTGCCAGCAGTGGTTCGGAGATCGAAGCAATCTATGGCTACACCTTC. This encodes CASSGSEIEAIYGYTF.

V and J are TRBV9 and TRBJ2-3, with TRBD1 matching 9 bases. V lost 3 bases and J lost 6; bases outside the gene matches: 5. The CDR3 covers 14 residues. CDR1 and CDR2 from the germline V gene are SGDLS and YYNGEE. CDR3 residues: CASSAGTGRDTQYF. The CDR3 DNA reads TGTGCCAGCAGCGCTGGGACAGGGCGTGATACGCAGTATTTT.

The table lists this clone with a count of one. The chain links TRBV18 to TRBJ2-7; the match to TRBD2 covers 13 bases. The CDR3 contains 18 residues. Germline V CDR1 and CDR2: KGHSH, LQKENI. With V trimmed by 1 base and J by 6 bases, 12 bases remained unmatched. CDR3 region: CASSPRPTSGRVQGEQYF. The CDR3 DNA reads as TGTGCCAGCTCACCACGGCCTACTAGCGGGAGGGTCCAGGGCGAGCAGTACTTC. The full variable domain, with the rest looked up from reference TRBV18 and TRBJ2-7, is NAGVMQNPRHLVRRRGQEARLRCSPMKGHSHVYWYRQLPEEGLKFMVYLQKENIIDESGMPKERFSAEFPKEGPSILRIQQVVRGDSAAYFCASSPRPTSGRVQGEQYFGPGTRLTVT.

The CDR3 DNA follows: TGTGCCAGCAGCCCGGGGACACTATTCCTTGGGAATGAGCAGTTCTTC. Translated, it gives CASSPGTLFLGNEQFF. The chain carries TRBV7-2 and TRBJ2-1; the D gene is possibly TRBD1 (6 bases). V was cut by 5 bases and J by 7 bases, with 21 bases left in between. The germline V gene encodes CDR1 SGHTA and CDR2 FQGNSA. CDR3 length: 16 residues.

The J gene is TRBJ2-2, the V gene TRBV10-3; 9 positions agree with TRBD1. Germline values: CDR1 ENHRY, CDR2 SYGVKD. The CDR3 has 16 residues. Losses at the gene ends were 7 bases for V and 2 bases for J; bases not matched to a gene: 8. The CDR3 nucleotides are TGTGCCATCATGGGGGGCACAGGGGGCAACACCGGGGAGCTGTTTTTT. Encoded protein: CAIMGGTGGNTGELFF.

The CDR3 sequence: CASRMSGGDTQYF. The CDR3 DNA reads TGTGCCAGCCGTATGAGCGGGGGGGATACGCAGTATTTT. This chain links TRBV25-1 with TRBJ2-3, with 9 bases aligning to TRBD2. J was trimmed by 6 bases and V by 8 bases; bases with no gene match: 6. The CDR3 spans 13 residues. The germline gives CDR1 MGHDK, CDR2 SYGVNS.

The V and J genes are TRBV10-3 and TRBJ1-5, with D tentatively TRBD1 (5 bases). CDR3 length equals 14 residues. Germline lookup yields CDR1 ENHRY and CDR2 SYGVKD. V gave up 2 bases and J gave up 2 bases, with 7 bases separating them. The CDR3 loop is CAISEGTRNQPQHF. The CDR3 coding sequence is TGTGCCATCAGTGAGGGGACTCGCAATCAGCCCCAGCATTTT.

The V and J genes are TRBV11-2 and TRBJ2-3; maybe TRBD2 (6 bases). The ends were cut back, 5 bases at V and 1 base at J, with 13 bases in the middle. CDR1 and CDR2 from the germline V gene are SGHAT and FQNNGV. The CDR3 covers 15 residues. Here the CDR3 reads CASSPSVAGTDTQYF. For the CDR3, the DNA is TGTGCCAGCAGCCCTAGCGTAGCGGGCACAGATACGCAGTATTTT. The whole variable domain, remainder taken from reference TRBV11-2 and TRBJ2-3, is EAGVAQSPRYKIIEKRQSVAFWCNPISGHATLYWYQQILGQGPKLLIQFQNNGVVDDSQLPKDRFSAERLKGVDSTLKIQPAKLEDSAVYLCASSPSVAGTDTQYFGPGTRLTVL.